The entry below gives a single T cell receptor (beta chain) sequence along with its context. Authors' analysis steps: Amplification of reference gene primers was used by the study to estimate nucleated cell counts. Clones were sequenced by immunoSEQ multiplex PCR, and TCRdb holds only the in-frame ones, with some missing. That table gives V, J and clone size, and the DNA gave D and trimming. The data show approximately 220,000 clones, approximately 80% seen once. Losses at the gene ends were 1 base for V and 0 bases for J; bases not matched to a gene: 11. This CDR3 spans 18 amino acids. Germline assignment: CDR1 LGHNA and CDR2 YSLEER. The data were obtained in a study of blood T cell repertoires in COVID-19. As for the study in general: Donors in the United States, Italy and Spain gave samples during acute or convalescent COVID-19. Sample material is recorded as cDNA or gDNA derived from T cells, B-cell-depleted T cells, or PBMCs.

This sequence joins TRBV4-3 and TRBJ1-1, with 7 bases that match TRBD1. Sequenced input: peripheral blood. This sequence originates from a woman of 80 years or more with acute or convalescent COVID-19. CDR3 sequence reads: CASSQGWAGQKMNTEAFF. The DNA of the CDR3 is TGCGCCAGCAGCCAAGGTTGGGCGGGACAGAAAATGAACACTGAAGCTTTCTTT.